One and the same sample provided the 19 T cell receptor beta chains below, sequenced in a study of CD8+ T cells in alopecia areata. cDNA reverse transcribed from extracted RNA served as the sequencing template. Clones were read by immunoSEQ multiplex PCR, and TCRdb kept only the in-frame ones, dropping some. The table records 130,000 to 150,000 clones, around two thirds of them present only once. Sample: CD8+ T cells sorted from blood. These receptor sequences come from a human donor in good health.

This clone was seen only a few times. The chain recombines TRBV29-1 with TRBJ2-2; tentatively, D is TRBD2 (6 bases). There are 13 residues in the CDR3. Germline loops: CDR1 SQVTM, CDR2 ANQGSEA. The CDR3 region is CAGGPPNTGELFF. The CDR3 DNA sequence: TGCGCCGGGGGACCTCCGAACACCGGGGAGCTGTTTTTT.

The chain uses TRBV29-1 and TRBJ2-6, with D tentatively TRBD1 (6 bases). V was clipped by 4 bases and J by 2 bases, with 12 bases between them. Germline loops: CDR1 SQVTM, CDR2 ANQGSEA. This CDR3 has 15 amino acids. CDR3 DNA sequence: TGCAGCGTTGTGGTCAGGGGAACTGGGGCCAACGTCCTGACTTTC. Amino acid sequence: CSVVVRGTGANVLTF.

This rearrangement joins TRBV7-6 to TRBJ2-7, with 12 bases that match TRBD2. The V segment lost 2 bases and the J segment 5 bases; nucleotides outside the gene matches: 1. CDR3 length: 14 residues. CDR1 SGHVS and CDR2 FNYEAQ come from the germline V gene. The CDR3 DNA reads as TGTGCCAGCAGCTTAAGACTAGCGGGAGACGAGCAGTACTTC. This codes for CASSLRLAGDEQYF.

The rearrangement uses TRBV6-1 and TRBJ2-7; D is unclear. The germline CDR1 and CDR2 sequences are MNHNS and SASEGT. The CDR3 contains 13 residues. Trimming shortened V by 2 bases and J by 4 bases, and 9 bases separated the two germline ends. CDR3 residues: CASSESWSYEQYF. In DNA form, the CDR3 reads TGTGCCAGCAGTGAATCTTGGTCTTACGAGCAGTACTTC.

The J gene is TRBJ2-7, the V gene TRBV27; 8 bases map to TRBD1. With 6 bases clipped from V and 2 bases from J, the junction kept 6 bases outside the gene matches. Looked up from germline, CDR1 is MNHEY and CDR2 is SMNVEV (reference sequence). CDR3 length: 14 residues. The CDR3 sequence is CASSPGQGTYEQYF. CDR3 bases: TGTGCCAGCAGCCCTGGACAGGGAACCTACGAGCAGTACTTC.

The J gene is TRBJ2-7, the V gene TRBV7-2; no firm D call. Trimming shortened V by 2 bases and J by 11 bases, and 1 base separated the two germline ends. Germline V gene lookup returns CDR1 SGHTA and CDR2 FQGNSA. This CDR3 is built from 8 residues. CDR3 amino acids: CASSLKYF. For the CDR3, the DNA is TGTGCCAGCAGCTTAAAGTACTTC. Combining the CDR3 with reference TRBV7-2 and TRBJ2-7 gives the whole variable domain GAGVSQSPSNKVTEKGKDVELRCDPISGHTALYWYRQSLGQGLEFLIYFQGNSAPDKSGLPSDRFSAERTGGSVSTLTIQRTQQEDSAVYLCASSLKYFGPGTRLTVT.

The chain joins TRBV29-1 to TRBJ2-2; 9 positions agree with TRBD1. Losses at the gene ends were 5 bases for V and 9 bases for J; bases not matched to a gene: 7. CDR3 length equals 13 residues. Germline values: CDR1 SQVTM, CDR2 ANQGSEA. The CDR3 spells CSVKGQGERELFF. In DNA form, the CDR3 reads TGCAGCGTTAAGGGACAGGGAGAGAGGGAGCTGTTTTTT.

V and J are TRBV11-3 and TRBJ2-5; D call uncertain. Trimming removed 3 bases at V and 5 bases at J, with 10 bases between. The CDR3 covers 13 residues. The germline gives CDR1 SGHNT, CDR2 YENEEA. The CDR3, as DNA: TGTGCCAGCAGCTTTGAGGACCGGGAGACCCAGTACTTC. It encodes CASSFEDRETQYF. Using reference TRBV11-3 and TRBJ2-5 for the parts outside the CDR3, the full variable domain is EAGVVQSPRYKIIEKKQPVAFWCNPISGHNTLYWYLQNLGQGPELLIRYENEEAVDDSQLPKDRFSAERLKGVDSTLKIQPAELGDSAVYLCASSFEDRETQYFGPGTRLLVL.

V is TRBV20-1 and J is TRBJ1-2; D not certain. V lost 3 bases and J 1 base, leaving 3 bases between the germline ends. From germline, CDR1 is DFQATT and CDR2 SNEGSKA (reference sequence). The length of the CDR3 is 11 residues. In DNA, the CDR3 is TGCAGTGCTAGGGATAACTATGGCTACACCTTC. It codes for CSARDNYGYTF.

This clone was counted between two and nine times. This sequence joins TRBV29-1 and TRBJ2-5; tentatively, D is TRBD1 or TRBD2 (5 bases each). Germline V gives CDR1 SQVTM, CDR2 ANQGSEA. Trimming took off 1 base at V and 6 bases at J, with 6 bases between the two ends. The CDR3 is 11 residues long. CDR3 protein: CSVEGGQTQYF. In DNA, the CDR3 is TGCAGCGTTGAAGGGGGACAGACCCAGTACTTC.

The chain recombines TRBV29-1 with TRBJ2-7, with TRBD1 as a possible D gene (6 bases). Germline V gives CDR1 SQVTM, CDR2 ANQGSEA. The CDR3 length is 15 residues. Trimming pared 2 bases from V and 4 bases from J, leaving 18 bases between. The CDR3 nucleotides are TGCAGCGTTGAATGGCGGCAGGGGACCTTTTACGAGCAGTACTTC. Amino acids: CSVEWRQGTFYEQYF.

This clone has a handful of counts. This chain connects TRBV29-1 to TRBJ2-3, with 10 positions matching TRBD2. Trimming removed 5 bases from V and 4 bases from J; junction bases left unmatched: 3. Germline values: CDR1 SQVTM, CDR2 ANQGSEA. This CDR3 comprises 13 residues. CDR3 sequence reads: CSVSSGSADTQYF. The CDR3 DNA is TGCAGCGTTTCTAGCGGGAGCGCAGATACGCAGTATTTT.

This clone was seen a single time. The CDR3 loop is CSSTGELQETQYF. For the CDR3, the DNA is TGCAGCTCCACAGGGGAACTACAAGAGACCCAGTACTTC. V gene TRBV29-1 combines with J gene TRBJ2-5, with 7 bases that match TRBD1. Germline V gene data show CDR1 as SQVTM and CDR2 as ANQGSEA. V shed 8 bases, J shed 2 bases, and the junction held 8 bases outside the gene matches. This CDR3 is 13 amino acids long.

Comment on this clone: Relative to the germline gene, one junction end is altered; a read error may explain this. The J gene is TRBJ2-7, the V gene TRBV5-1, with TRBD1 as a possible D gene (5 bases). Germline-derived CDR1 and CDR2 are SGHRS and YFSETQ. The CDR3 is 14 residues long. DNA of the CDR3: TGCGCCAGCAGTTTGGTACAGGCCGGCTACGAGCAGTACTTC. Translating gives CASSLVQAGYEQYF.

V is TRBV9 and J is TRBJ2-5, with 10 nucleotides matching TRBD2. CDR3 length: 13 residues. Germline CDR1 SGDLS, CDR2 YYNGEE. Unmatched junction bases numbered 0, after V lost 3 bases and J lost 4 bases. This CDR3 reads CASSASGGETQYF. DNA of the CDR3: TGTGCCAGCAGCGCTAGCGGGGGAGAGACCCAGTACTTC.

This clone was seen a handful of times. This chain joins TRBV6-4 and TRBJ2-3; 10 bases are shared with TRBD2. The CDR3 runs 15 residues. With V trimmed by 5 bases and J by 3 bases, 5 bases remained unmatched. From germline, CDR1 is MRHNA and CDR2 SNTAGT. CDR3 DNA: TGTGCCAGCAGTTCTAGCGGGAGTGTGACAGATACGCAGTATTTT. It codes for CASSSSGSVTDTQYF.

This clone is a singleton in its sample. The V gene is TRBV7-9, the J gene TRBJ2-3; D ambiguous. CDR3 length: 12 residues. Germline CDR1 is SEHNR and CDR2 is FQNEAQ (reference sequence). V gave up 4 bases and J gave up 3 bases, with 5 bases separating them. CDR3 residues: CASSSFTDTQYF. In DNA, the CDR3 is TGTGCCAGCAGCTCATTTACAGATACGCAGTATTTT.

The chain joins TRBV2 to TRBJ1-2, with 9 bases that match TRBD1. The germline V gene encodes CDR1 SNHLY and CDR2 FYNNEI. J lost 10 bases, V lost 8 bases, and 5 bases had no gene match. The CDR3 runs to 11 residues. The CDR3 DNA reads as TGTGCCAGCCGGGACAGGGTCGACTACACCTTC. The encoded protein is CASRDRVDYTF.

V gene TRBV5-8 combines with J gene TRBJ2-3, with 9 bases identical to TRBD1. The CDR3 sequence is 15 residues long. Germline trimming cut 4 bases from V and 2 bases from J; bases unmatched to any gene: 5. In germline, CDR1 is SGHTS, CDR2 YDEGEE. The CDR3 sequence is CASSPGQGPTDTQYF. The CDR3 bases are TGTGCCAGCAGCCCGGGACAGGGACCCACAGATACGCAGTATTTT. Filled out from reference TRBV5-8 and TRBJ2-3, the complete variable domain reads EAGVTQSPTHLIKTRGQQATLRCSPISGHTSVYWYQQALGLGLQFLLWYDEGEERNRGNFPPRFSGRQFPNYSSELNVNALELEDSALYLCASSPGQGPTDTQYFGPGTRLTVL.